These 5 T cell receptor beta chains originate from one sample sequenced in a study of T cell repertoires in cytomegalovirus infection. These TCRs are of unknown antigen specificity. One entry per CDR3 protein, called by TCRdb with MiXCR from the reads. The sample carries roughly 500,000 distinct CDR3 sequences, 42% recorded once. Material: cultured PBMCs, obtained from culture after CMV antigen stimulation. Receptors originate from a human donor in good health (CMV status not recorded). Some clones in this sample may be carry-over from other donors' samples.

In its sample, this clonotype was seen a few times. This chain connects TRBV6-5 to TRBJ1-5, with D possibly being TRBD1 (5 bases). CDR1 and CDR2 (germline): MNHEY, SVGAGI. V was cut by 2 bases and J by 4 bases, with 6 bases left in between. The CDR3 loop spans 13 amino acids. In DNA form, the CDR3 reads TGTGCCAGCAGTTACGACAGAAATCAGCCCCAGCATTTT. This encodes CASSYDRNQPQHF.

In this sample, this clonotype turned up once. CDR3 region: CASSSTSSGNSYEQYF. The CDR3 DNA reads TGTGCCAGCAGCAGTACATCTAGCGGGAACTCCTACGAGCAGTACTTC. The chain joins TRBV7-4 to TRBJ2-7, with 9 bases matching TRBD2. J gave up 0 bases and V 5 bases, and 8 bases lay outside the gene matches. CDR1 and CDR2 (germline): SGHVT, SQSDAQ. The CDR3 totals 16 residues. The whole variable domain, filled in from reference TRBV7-4 and TRBJ2-7, reads GAGVSQSPRYKVAKRGRDVALRCDSISGHVTLYWYRQTLGQGSEVLTYSQSDAQRDKSGRPSGRFSAERPERSVSTLKIQRTEQGDSAVYLCASSSTSSGNSYEQYFGPGTRLTVT.

The gene calls are TRBV7-2 and TRBJ1-4, with unresolved D. Trimming removed 5 bases from V and 0 bases from J, with 13 bases in between. The CDR3 spans 16 residues. Germline V gene data show CDR1 as SGHTA and CDR2 as FQGNSA. The CDR3 loop is CASSPEWVSTNEKLFF. CDR3 nucleotide sequence: TGTGCCAGCAGCCCCGAATGGGTCTCAACTAATGAAAAACTGTTTTTT.

This clonotype was counted ten times or more. V and J are TRBV7-2 and TRBJ2-7; D is possibly TRBD2 (6 bases). V gave up 1 base and J gave up 6 bases, with 22 bases separating them. The V gene's germline CDR1 is SGHTA and CDR2 FQGNSA. This CDR3 comprises 17 residues. The CDR3 here is CASSLGGWRGEAREQYF. The DNA of the CDR3 is TGTGCCAGCAGCTTAGGGGGGTGGAGAGGGGAGGCTCGCGAGCAGTACTTC.

This clonotype was recorded a few times. The J gene is TRBJ1-2, the V gene TRBV12-3 or TRBV12-4; weak D call: TRBD1 (5 bases). V dropped 5 bases and J dropped 5 bases, with 9 bases sitting between them. The CDR3 totals 12 residues. Here the CDR3 reads CASSGGVYGYTF. As DNA, the CDR3 is TGTGCCAGCAGTGGGGGGGTATATGGCTACACCTTC.